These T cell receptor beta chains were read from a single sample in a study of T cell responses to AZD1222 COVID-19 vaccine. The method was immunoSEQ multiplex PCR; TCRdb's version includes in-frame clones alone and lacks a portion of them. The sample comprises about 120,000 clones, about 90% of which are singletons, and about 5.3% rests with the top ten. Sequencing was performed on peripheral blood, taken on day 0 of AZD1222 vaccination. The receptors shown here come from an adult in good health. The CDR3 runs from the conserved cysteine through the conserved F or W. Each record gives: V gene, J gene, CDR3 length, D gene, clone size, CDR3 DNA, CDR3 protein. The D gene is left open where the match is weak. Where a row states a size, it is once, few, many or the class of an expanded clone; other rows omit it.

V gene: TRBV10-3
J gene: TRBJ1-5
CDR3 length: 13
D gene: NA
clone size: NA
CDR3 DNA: TGTGCCATACTTTGGGGGGGCAGGCAGCCCCAGCATTTT
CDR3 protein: CAILWGGRQPQHF

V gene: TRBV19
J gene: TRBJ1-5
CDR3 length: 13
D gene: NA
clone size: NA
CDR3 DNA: TGTGCCAGTAGCACCAACACAGGGTTGCCCCAGCATTTT
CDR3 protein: CASSTNTGLPQHF

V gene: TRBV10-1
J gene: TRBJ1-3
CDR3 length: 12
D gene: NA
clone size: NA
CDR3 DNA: TGCGCCAGCGGGGGTTCTGGAAACACCATATATTTT
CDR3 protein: CASGGSGNTIYF

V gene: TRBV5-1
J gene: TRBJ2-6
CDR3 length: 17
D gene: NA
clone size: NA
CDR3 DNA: TGCGCCAGCAGCTTGGAGACAGGCCTCTCTGGGGCCAACGTCCTGACTTTC
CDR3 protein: CASSLETGLSGANVLTF

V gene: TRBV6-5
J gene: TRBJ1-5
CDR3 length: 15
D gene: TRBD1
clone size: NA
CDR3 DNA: TGTGCCAGCCACGGGCGCACAGGGGTGAGTCAGCCCCAGCATTTT
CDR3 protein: CASHGRTGVSQPQHF

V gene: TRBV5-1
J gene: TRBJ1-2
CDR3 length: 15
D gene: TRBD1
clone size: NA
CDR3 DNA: TGCGCCAGCAGCTCTTCACGGACAGGGGTCGATGGCTACACCTTC
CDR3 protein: CASSSSRTGVDGYTF

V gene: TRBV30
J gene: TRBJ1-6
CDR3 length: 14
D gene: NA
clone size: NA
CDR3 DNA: TGTGCCTGGAGTATTGCCAGGGTTGATTCACCCCTCCACTTT
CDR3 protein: CAWSIARVDSPLHF

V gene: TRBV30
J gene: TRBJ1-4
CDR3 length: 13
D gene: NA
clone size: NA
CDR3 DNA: TGTGCCTGGACGGGGGCGAATAATGAAAAACTGTTTTTT
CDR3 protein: CAWTGANNEKLFF

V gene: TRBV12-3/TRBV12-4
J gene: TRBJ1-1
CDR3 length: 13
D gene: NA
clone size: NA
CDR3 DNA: TGTGCCAGCAGTTTAGTGCAGAACACTGAAGCTTTCTTT
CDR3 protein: CASSLVQNTEAFF

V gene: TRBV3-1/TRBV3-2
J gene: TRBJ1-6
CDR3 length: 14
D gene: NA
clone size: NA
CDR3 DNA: TGTGCCAGCAGCCAAGCTGGCCAAGGATCACCCCTCCACTTT
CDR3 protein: CASSQAGQGSPLHF

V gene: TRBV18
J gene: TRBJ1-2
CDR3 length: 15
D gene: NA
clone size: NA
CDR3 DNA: TGTGCCAGCTCACCCAATACAGGGTTTATGGGTGGCTACACCTTC
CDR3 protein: CASSPNTGFMGGYTF

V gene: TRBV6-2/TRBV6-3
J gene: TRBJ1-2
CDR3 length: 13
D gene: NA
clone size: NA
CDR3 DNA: TGTGCCAGCAGCCGGACAGAGTCCTATGGCTACACCTTC
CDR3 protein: CASSRTESYGYTF

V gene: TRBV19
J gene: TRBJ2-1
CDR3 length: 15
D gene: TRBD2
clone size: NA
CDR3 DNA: TGTGCCAGTAGCCCGGGACTAGCGGACTGGGGTGAGCAGTTCTTC
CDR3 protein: CASSPGLADWGEQFF

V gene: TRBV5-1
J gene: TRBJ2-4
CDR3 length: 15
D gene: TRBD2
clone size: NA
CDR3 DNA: TGCGCCAGCAGCTCCCCGACTAGCGGAACAAACATTCAGTACTTC
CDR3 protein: CASSSPTSGTNIQYF

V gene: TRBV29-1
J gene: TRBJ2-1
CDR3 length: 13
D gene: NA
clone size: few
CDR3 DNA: TGCAGCGTTGCCAGTCGTAACTACAATGAGCAGTTCTTC
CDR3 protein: CSVASRNYNEQFF

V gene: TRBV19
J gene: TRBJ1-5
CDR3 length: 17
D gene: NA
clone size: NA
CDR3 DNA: TGTGCCAGTAGTATAGAGGCCGTGGGCAGCCGAGAGGGGCCCCAGCATTTT
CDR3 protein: CASSIEAVGSREGPQHF

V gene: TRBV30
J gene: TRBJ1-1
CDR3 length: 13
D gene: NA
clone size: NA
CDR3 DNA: TGTGCCTGGAGTGTATCCGGGGTTGGTGAAGCTTTCTTT
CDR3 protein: CAWSVSGVGEAFF

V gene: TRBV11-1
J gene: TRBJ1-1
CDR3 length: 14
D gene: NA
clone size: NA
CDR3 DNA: TGTGCCAGCACCCCCGGGGTAGGGAACACTGAAGCTTTCTTT
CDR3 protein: CASTPGVGNTEAFF

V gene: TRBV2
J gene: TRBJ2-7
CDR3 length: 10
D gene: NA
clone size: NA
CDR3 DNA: TGTGCCAGCCTGTTTCGCGAGCAGTACTTC
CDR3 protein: CASLFREQYF

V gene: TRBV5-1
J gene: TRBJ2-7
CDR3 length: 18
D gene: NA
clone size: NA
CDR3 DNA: TGCGCCAGCAGCCCCGGAAAGTCGCCGGGGGAGTTCTCCTACGAGCAGTACTTC
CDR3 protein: CASSPGKSPGEFSYEQYF

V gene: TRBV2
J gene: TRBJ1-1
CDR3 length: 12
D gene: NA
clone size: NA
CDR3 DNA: TGTGCCAGCAATACAGACCACACTGAAGCTTTCTTT
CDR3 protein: CASNTDHTEAFF

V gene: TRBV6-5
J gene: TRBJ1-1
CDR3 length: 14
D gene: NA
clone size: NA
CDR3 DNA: TGTGCCAGCAGTCCAGCCGACACGAACACTGAAGCTTTCTTT
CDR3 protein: CASSPADTNTEAFF

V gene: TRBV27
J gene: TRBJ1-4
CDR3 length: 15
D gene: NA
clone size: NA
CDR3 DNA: TGTGCCAGCAGTCAATCAGGGAATACTAATGAAAAACTGTTTTTT
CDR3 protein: CASSQSGNTNEKLFF

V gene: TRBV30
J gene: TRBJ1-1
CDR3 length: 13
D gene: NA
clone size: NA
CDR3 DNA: TGTGCCTGGAGTGTTTTGGTGAACACTGAAGCTTTCTTT
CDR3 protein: CAWSVLVNTEAFF

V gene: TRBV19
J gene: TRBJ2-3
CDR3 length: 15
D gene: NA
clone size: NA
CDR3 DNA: TGTGCCAGTAGTAATCGGGTTGGTATAACAGATACGCAGTATTTT
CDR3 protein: CASSNRVGITDTQYF

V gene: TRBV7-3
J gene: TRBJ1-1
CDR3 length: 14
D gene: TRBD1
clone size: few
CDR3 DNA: TGTGCCAGCAGCCCGACGGGACAGTTTCTTGAAGCTTTCTTT
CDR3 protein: CASSPTGQFLEAFF

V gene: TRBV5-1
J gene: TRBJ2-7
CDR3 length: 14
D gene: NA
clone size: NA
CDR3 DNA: TGCGCCAGCAGCCCCGGGACGAGCAACTACGAGCAGTACTTC
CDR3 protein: CASSPGTSNYEQYF

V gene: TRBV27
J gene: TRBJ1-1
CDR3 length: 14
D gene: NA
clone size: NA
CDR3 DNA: TGTGCCAGCAGTTTGGCAGTCATGAACACTGAAGCTTTCTTT
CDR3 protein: CASSLAVMNTEAFF

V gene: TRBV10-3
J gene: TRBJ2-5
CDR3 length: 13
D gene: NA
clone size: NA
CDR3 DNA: TGTGCCATCAGTGCGGTGGGGTTAGAGACCCAGTACTTC
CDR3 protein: CAISAVGLETQYF

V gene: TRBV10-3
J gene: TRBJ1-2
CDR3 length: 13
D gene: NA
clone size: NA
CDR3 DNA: TGTGCCGTAGCAGTCGGGGGGCCTCATGGCTACACCTTC
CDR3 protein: CAVAVGGPHGYTF

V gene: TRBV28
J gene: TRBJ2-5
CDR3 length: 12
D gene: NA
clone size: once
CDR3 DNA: TGTGCCAGCAGCCCCCCTCGGGAGACCCAGTACTTC
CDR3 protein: CASSPPRETQYF

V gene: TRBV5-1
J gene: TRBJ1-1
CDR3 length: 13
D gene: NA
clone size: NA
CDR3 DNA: TGCGCCAGCAGTCTTAACCGCAAAAATGAAGCTTTCTTT
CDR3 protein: CASSLNRKNEAFF

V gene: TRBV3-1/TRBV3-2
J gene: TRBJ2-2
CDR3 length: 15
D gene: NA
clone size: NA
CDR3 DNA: TGTGCCAGCAGCCGGGCAGTTTTGAACACCGGGGAGCTGTTTTTT
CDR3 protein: CASSRAVLNTGELFF

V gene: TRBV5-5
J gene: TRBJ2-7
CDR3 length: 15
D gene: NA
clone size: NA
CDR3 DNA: TGTGCCAGCAGTCAGGGGAAAAGCGGAGTATACGAGCAGTACTTC
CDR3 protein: CASSQGKSGVYEQYF

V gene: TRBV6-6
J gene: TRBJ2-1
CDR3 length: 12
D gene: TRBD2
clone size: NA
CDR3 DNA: TGTGAAGCGGGAGACTCCTACAATGAGCAGTTCTTC
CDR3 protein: CEAGDSYNEQFF

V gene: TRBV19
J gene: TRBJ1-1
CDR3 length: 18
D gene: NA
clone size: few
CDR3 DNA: TGTGCCAGTAGTACCCGAACAGGGCGGTTTGTTCGCGGCACTGAAGCTTTCTTT
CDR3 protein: CASSTRTGRFVRGTEAFF

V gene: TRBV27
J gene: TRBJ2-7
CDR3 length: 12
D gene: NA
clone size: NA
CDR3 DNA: TGTGCTAGCGGTGGGCTCTCTTACGAGCAGTACTTC
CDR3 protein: CASGGLSYEQYF

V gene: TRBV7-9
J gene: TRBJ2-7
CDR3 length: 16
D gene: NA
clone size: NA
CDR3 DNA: TGTGCCAGCAGCTTAGGGGAGGACCGGGACCACTACGAGCAGTACTTC
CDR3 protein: CASSLGEDRDHYEQYF

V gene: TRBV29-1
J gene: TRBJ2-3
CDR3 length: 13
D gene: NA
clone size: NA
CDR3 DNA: TGCAGCGGTGCCCGGGACACGGCAGATACGCAGTATTTT
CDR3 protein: CSGARDTADTQYF

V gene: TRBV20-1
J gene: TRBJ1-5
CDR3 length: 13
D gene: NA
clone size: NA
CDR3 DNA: TGCAGTGCTATTGAGTATAGCAATCAGCCCCAGCATTTT
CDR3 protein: CSAIEYSNQPQHF

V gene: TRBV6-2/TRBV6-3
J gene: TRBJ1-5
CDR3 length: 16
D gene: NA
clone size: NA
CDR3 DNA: TGTGCCAGCAGTTACTCGAGACGGGGGTTAAATCAGCCCCAGCATTTT
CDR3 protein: CASSYSRRGLNQPQHF

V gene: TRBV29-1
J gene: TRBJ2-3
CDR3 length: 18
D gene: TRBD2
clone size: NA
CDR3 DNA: TGCAGCGCCGTGCAACTAGCGGAGCCCCCTCATTACACAGATACGCAGTATTTT
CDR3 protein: CSAVQLAEPPHYTDTQYF

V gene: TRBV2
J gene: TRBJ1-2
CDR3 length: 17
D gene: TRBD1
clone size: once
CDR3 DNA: TGTGCCAGCAGTGAAACCACCGGGACAGGGGTCGGGTATGGCTACACCTTC
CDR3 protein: CASSETTGTGVGYGYTF

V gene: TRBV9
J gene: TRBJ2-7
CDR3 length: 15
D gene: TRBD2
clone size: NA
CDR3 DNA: TGTGCCAGCAGCGCTACTAGCGGGAGCTTAGGAGAGCAGTACTTC
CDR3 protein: CASSATSGSLGEQYF

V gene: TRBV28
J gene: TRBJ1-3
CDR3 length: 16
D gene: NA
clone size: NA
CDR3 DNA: TGTGCCAGCACGGCCCCTAGGTCTCTCTCTGGAAACACCATATATTTT
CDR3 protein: CASTAPRSLSGNTIYF

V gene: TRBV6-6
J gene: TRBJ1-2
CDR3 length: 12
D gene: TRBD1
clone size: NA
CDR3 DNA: TGTGCCAGCTGGGACAGGGACTATGGCTACACCTTC
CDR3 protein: CASWDRDYGYTF

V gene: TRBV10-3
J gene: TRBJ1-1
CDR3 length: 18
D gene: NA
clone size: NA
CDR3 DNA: TGTGCCATCAGTGAGTCGTACGGACGGAAGGTCCTGAACACTGAAGCTTTCTTT
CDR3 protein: CAISESYGRKVLNTEAFF

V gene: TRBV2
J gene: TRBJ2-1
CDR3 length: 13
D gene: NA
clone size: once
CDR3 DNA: TGTGCCAGCAGGACGGGACTTTTGAATGAGCAGTTCTTC
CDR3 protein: CASRTGLLNEQFF

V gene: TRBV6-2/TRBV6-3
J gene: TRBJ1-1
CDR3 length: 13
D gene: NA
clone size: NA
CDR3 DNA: TGTGCCAGCAGCTTTCAGAGTAACACTGAAGCTTTCTTT
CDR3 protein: CASSFQSNTEAFF

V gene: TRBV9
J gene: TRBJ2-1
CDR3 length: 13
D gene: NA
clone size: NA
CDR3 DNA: TGTGCCAGCAGCGCCGGACAGCTAAATGAGCAGTTCTTC
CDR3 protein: CASSAGQLNEQFF

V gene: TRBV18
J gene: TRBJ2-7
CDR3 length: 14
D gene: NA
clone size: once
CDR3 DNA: TGTGCCAGCTCACCATCACCCATCATCTACGAGCAGTACTTC
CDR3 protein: CASSPSPIIYEQYF

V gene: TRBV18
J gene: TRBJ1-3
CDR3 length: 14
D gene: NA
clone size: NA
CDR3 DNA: TGTGCCAGCTTCACCTCTGTCCCTGGAAACACCATATATTTT
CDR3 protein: CASFTSVPGNTIYF

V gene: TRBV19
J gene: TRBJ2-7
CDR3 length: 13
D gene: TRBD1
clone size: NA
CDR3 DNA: TGTGCCAGTAGTGGGGACAGGTCCTACGAGCAGTACTTC
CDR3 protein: CASSGDRSYEQYF